Detailed here is one TCR beta chain. CD8 cells classed as naive were CD45RO-negative and positively selected for CCR7, excluding terminally differentiated effector memory CD45RA+ cells. The entry originates in a study of shared clonotypes between healthy human individuals. Study-wide context: A donor's plate count was three for CD4 naive and three for CD4 memory; CD8 naive had two and CD8 memory one.

The authors loaded 150 to 250 ng DNA, around 32,000 T cell genomes, into sorted-subset replicate PCRs. The method was immunoSEQ multiplex PCR; TCRdb's version includes in-frame clones alone and lacks a portion of them. The sample has under 600,000 clones, nearly 98% seen once; the top ten hold approximately 0.3%. There are 16 residues in the CDR3. The germline V and J ends were trimmed by 3 bases and 4 bases, with 19 bases remaining between them. CDR1 SGHDN and CDR2 FVKESK come from the germline V gene. Sample: naive CD8+ T cells sorted from blood. This TCR came from a man aged 25 to 45 in good health. The rearrangement links TRBV14 to TRBJ2-7; D not certain. The CDR3 sequence: CASSHLSVMAVYEQYF. In DNA, the CDR3 is TGTGCCAGCAGCCATTTATCAGTGATGGCCGTATACGAGCAGTACTTC.